A single sample is the source of the 26 T cell receptor beta chains below, sequenced in a study of OX40 agonist ivuxolimab in advanced cancers. Libraries were prepared by immunoSEQ multiplex PCR; TCRdb keeps only in-frame clonotypes and omits some of them. The sample shows 30,000 to 40,000 clones, approximately 82% of them seen only once. The starting material was CD4+ or CD8+ T cells sorted from blood, obtained in a trial of the OX40 agonist ivuxolimab. The receptor source for this set is an adult with an advanced solid tumor such as melanoma, head and neck, liver or kidney cancer.

V gene TRBV4-1 combines with J gene TRBJ2-7, with 9 bases aligning to TRBD1. Germline CDR1 and CDR2: MGHRA and YSYEKL. The CDR3 covers 13 residues. V lost 5 bases, J lost 3 bases, and 2 bases stayed unmatched. CDR3 nucleotides: TGCGCCAGCAGCAAGGGACAGGGCTACGAGCAGTACTTC. Amino acid sequence: CASSKGQGYEQYF.

V gene TRBV5-1 combines with J gene TRBJ1-6; a weak D match, TRBD1 (5 bases). V lost 4 bases and J 5 bases, leaving 7 bases between the germline ends. Germline V gene data show CDR1 as SGHRS and CDR2 as YFSETQ. CDR3 length: 13 amino acids. The CDR3 loop reads CASSTRDNSPLHF. Here the CDR3 DNA reads TGCGCCAGCAGCACCAGGGATAATTCACCCCTCCACTTT.

J is TRBJ2-2 and V is TRBV5-8; D gene ambiguous. This CDR3 has 12 amino acids. Germline values: CDR1 SGHTS, CDR2 YDEGEE. V was shortened by 2 bases and J by 5 bases, with 4 bases between the two germline ends. Here the CDR3 reads CASSFETGELFF. The CDR3 DNA sequence: TGTGCCAGCAGCTTCGAAACCGGGGAGCTGTTTTTT.

This chain links TRBV5-6 with TRBJ2-5; D possibly uses TRBD1 or TRBD2 (5 bases each). Germline values: CDR1 SGHDT, CDR2 YYEEEE. The CDR3 totals 14 residues. V gave up 0 bases and J gave up 5 bases, with 11 bases separating them. Here the CDR3 DNA reads TGTGCCAGCAGCTTGGAATCCTGGGGGGAGACCCAGTACTTC. Translating it yields CASSLESWGETQYF.

The rearrangement links TRBV5-6 to TRBJ1-2, with 9 positions matching TRBD1. V trimming: 4 bases; J trimming: 7 bases; junction bases outside the gene matches: 11. This CDR3 comprises 15 residues. In germline, CDR1 is SGHDT, CDR2 YYEEEE. This CDR3 is CASSQGGQGLSGYTF. Here the CDR3 DNA reads TGTGCCAGCAGCCAAGGGGGACAGGGACTTTCTGGCTACACCTTC.

This chain links TRBV7-9 with TRBJ2-2; the D is unclear. V was shortened by 2 bases and J by 2 bases, with 9 bases between the two germline ends. The CDR3 has 15 residues. CDR1 and CDR2 (germline): SEHNR, FQNEAQ (reference sequence). CDR3 amino acids: CASSLRAANTGELFF. CDR3 nucleotide sequence: TGTGCCAGCAGCTTAAGGGCAGCTAACACCGGGGAGCTGTTTTTT.

V is TRBV7-3 and J is TRBJ2-1; D gene ambiguous. The CDR3 contains 13 residues. With 0 bases removed from V and 5 bases from J, the gap between germline ends came to 5 bases. Germline CDR1 reads SGHTA; CDR2 reads FQGTGA. CDR3 DNA sequence: TGTGCCAGCAGCTTAACACGGCACAATGAGCAGTTCTTC. Its protein product is CASSLTRHNEQFF.

The chain uses TRBV10-3 and TRBJ1-6; the D is unclear. The CDR3 is 15 residues long. The V gene lost 4 bases and the J gene lost 6 bases, with 13 bases spanning the gap. Germline V gene data show CDR1 as ENHRY and CDR2 as SYGVKD. The CDR3 region has the DNA TGTGCCATCAGTGTGCTTCGAGGTGCTAATTCACCCCTCCACTTT. This translates into CAISVLRGANSPLHF.

The chain recombines TRBV7-8 with TRBJ2-5; D unresolved. Germline CDR1 and CDR2: SGHVS and FQNEAQ. The CDR3 covers 13 residues. The V gene lost 3 bases and the J gene lost 5 bases, with 10 bases spanning the gap. The DNA of the CDR3 is TGTGCCAGCAGCTTTTTTAACGCGGAGACCCAGTACTTC. Residues: CASSFFNAETQYF.

The V gene is TRBV15, the J gene TRBJ2-7; possibly TRBD1 for D (6 bases). The CDR3 has 15 residues. V lost 5 bases and J lost 2, with 16 bases in between. Germline lookup yields CDR1 LNHNV and CDR2 YYDKDF (reference sequence). The CDR3 region is CATSGSRQVPYEQYF. The CDR3 DNA reads as TGTGCCACCAGCGGAAGCAGACAGGTCCCCTACGAGCAGTACTTC.

The CDR3 region is CSVGGLAGILSYNEQFF. The CDR3 coding sequence is TGCAGCGTTGGGGGACTAGCGGGAATATTATCCTACAATGAGCAGTTCTTC. The V call is TRBV29-1, the J call TRBJ2-1; TRBD2 agrees at 13 bases. The CDR3 has 17 residues. Germline V lookup: CDR1 SQVTM, CDR2 ANQGSEA. V was clipped by 4 bases and J by 1 base; unmatched bases: 7.

V usage is TRBV19 and J usage is TRBJ2-7, with 9 bases identical to TRBD1. Unmatched junction bases numbered 1, after V lost 4 bases and J lost 3 bases. This CDR3 comprises 13 residues. Looked up from germline, CDR1 is LNHDA and CDR2 is SQIVND (reference sequence). The CDR3: CASSKTGGYEQYF. The DNA of the CDR3 is TGTGCCAGTAGTAAGACAGGGGGCTACGAGCAGTACTTC.

The sample holds a few counts of this clone. The CDR3 region has the DNA TGTGCCAGCAGCTTGAAAACAGGCCAAGAGACCCAGTACTTC. Translation: CASSLKTGQETQYF. The gene calls are TRBV5-6 and TRBJ2-5, with TRBD1 as a possible D gene (5 bases). Germline CDR1 is SGHDT and CDR2 is YYEEEE. CDR3 length: 14 amino acids. V lost 1 base and J lost 1, with 8 bases in between.

With regard to this clone: Other DNA sequences within the sample encode an identical CDR3. The chain uses TRBV11-2 and TRBJ2-7; weak D call: TRBD1 (5 bases). There are 12 residues in the CDR3. V was shortened by 4 bases and J by 4 bases, with 8 bases between the two germline ends. Germline CDR1 and CDR2: SGHAT and FQNNGV. DNA of the CDR3: TGTGCCAGCAGCTCTCAGGGTTACGAGCAGTACTTC. This encodes CASSSQGYEQYF. The whole variable domain, filled in from reference TRBV11-2 and TRBJ2-7, reads EAGVAQSPRYKIIEKRQSVAFWCNPISGHATLYWYQQILGQGPKLLIQFQNNGVVDDSQLPKDRFSAERLKGVDSTLKIQPAKLEDSAVYLCASSSQGYEQYFGPGTRLTVT.

The chain links TRBV11-2 to TRBJ1-3; unclear D gene. Germline V lookup: CDR1 SGHAT, CDR2 FQNNGV. The CDR3 is 16 residues long. Trimming removed 4 bases at V and 4 bases at J, with 17 bases between. CDR3 bases: TGTGCCAGCAGCTACGACGGAGTGTTGGACGGAAACACCATATATTTT. This sequence encodes CASSYDGVLDGNTIYF.

This rearrangement joins TRBV7-3 to TRBJ2-3; no firm D call. V was trimmed by 5 bases and J by 1 base, leaving 10 bases between them. The CDR3 is 14 amino acids. Germline V gene sequence: CDR1 SGHTA, CDR2 FQGTGA. The CDR3 here is CASSPRSRTDTQYF. CDR3 sequence (DNA): TGTGCCAGCAGCCCCCGGAGCCGCACAGATACGCAGTATTTT.

J is TRBJ2-3 and V is TRBV11-3; possible D gene TRBD1, 5 bases. The CDR3 covers 15 residues. V lost 0 bases, J lost 2 bases, and 9 bases lay in between. From germline, CDR1 is SGHNT and CDR2 YENEEA. The CDR3 DNA sequence: TGTGCCAGCAGCTTAGAGGGCAGGGTCACAGATACGCAGTATTTT. The encoded protein is CASSLEGRVTDTQYF.

This chain links TRBV19 with TRBJ1-1, with D perhaps matching TRBD1 (6 bases). Trimming shortened V by 10 bases and J by 4 bases, and 28 bases separated the two germline ends. The length of the CDR3 is 17 residues. Germline values: CDR1 LNHDA, CDR2 SQIVND (reference sequence). CDR3 coding DNA: TGTGCCACCGTCCCAGGAGAGAGTCAGGGGTGGGGCACTGAAGCTTTCTTT. Amino acid sequence: CATVPGESQGWGTEAFF.

This clone was seen only a few times. CDR3 sequence reads: CASSERWDQPQHF. The DNA for the CDR3 is TGCGCCAGCAGCGAAAGATGGGATCAGCCCCAGCATTTT. The rearrangement joins TRBV5-1 to TRBJ1-5; D gene unclear. V was trimmed by 4 bases and J by 5 bases, leaving 10 bases between them. Germline CDR1 and CDR2: SGHRS and YFSETQ. CDR3 length: 13 residues.

There are a few counts of this clone. The chain carries TRBV5-1 and TRBJ2-1; D ambiguous. Trimming shortened V by 3 bases and J by 10 bases, and 11 bases separated the two germline ends. The CDR3 consists of 12 residues. The germline CDR1 and CDR2 sequences are SGHRS and YFSETQ. The CDR3 is CASSSERREQFF. CDR3 coding DNA: TGCGCCAGCAGCTCGGAACGAAGGGAGCAGTTCTTC.

The chain employs TRBV18 and TRBJ1-2; weak D call: TRBD1 (6 bases). Trimming left V 8 bases short and J 6 bases short, with 13 bases between. Germline V CDR1 and CDR2: KGHSH, LQKENI. CDR3 length: 12 residues. Here the CDR3 reads CASTPTGNGYTF. The CDR3 coding sequence is TGTGCCAGCACCCCCACAGGGAATGGCTACACCTTC.

V is TRBV28 and J is TRBJ2-3, with D possibly called TRBD1 or TRBD2 (6 bases each). The CDR3 spans 16 residues. Germline assignment: CDR1 MDHEN and CDR2 SYDVKM. The V end lost 3 bases, the J end lost 3 bases, and 16 bases lay between the germline ends. CDR3 in DNA: TGTGCCAGCAGTTTCCTGGGGGGACACAAAACAGATACGCAGTATTTT. Translation: CASSFLGGHKTDTQYF.

The chain recombines TRBV29-1 with TRBJ2-1; perhaps D is TRBD1 or TRBD2 (5 bases each). CDR1 SQVTM and CDR2 ANQGSEA come from the germline V gene. There are 12 residues in the CDR3. Trimming cost V 7 bases and J 9 bases, with 16 bases left between them. CDR3 protein: CSGGSGLGEQFF. CDR3 sequence (DNA): TGCAGCGGGGGGTCAGGGCTAGGTGAGCAGTTCTTC.

This chain joins TRBV5-1 and TRBJ1-2; D is possibly TRBD1 (5 bases). The V and J ends lost 0 bases and 0 bases respectively, with 9 bases between them. This CDR3 has 15 amino acids. Germline V lookup: CDR1 SGHRS, CDR2 YFSETQ. The CDR3 region is CASSLGWGTNYGYTF. The CDR3 nucleotides are TGCGCCAGCAGCTTGGGCTGGGGGACTAACTATGGCTACACCTTC.

This clone was recorded once. The rearrangement links TRBV7-2 to TRBJ1-2; 7 bases match TRBD1. This CDR3 spans 14 amino acids. V lost 3 bases, J lost 5 bases, and 6 bases stayed unmatched. The germline V gene has CDR1 SGHTA and CDR2 FQGNSA. The CDR3 loop reads CASSFLTGEYGYTF. The CDR3 DNA follows: TGTGCCAGCAGCTTCCTAACAGGGGAATATGGCTACACCTTC.

V is TRBV30 and J is TRBJ2-2, with 10 bases aligning to TRBD2. This CDR3 is 14 amino acids long. Germline V CDR1 and CDR2: GTSNPN, SVGIG (reference sequence). The V and J ends lost 5 bases and 5 bases, in that order; junction bases with no gene match: 5. Here the CDR3 DNA reads TGTGCCTGGGAAAGACTAGCGGGTACCGGGGAGCTGTTTTTT. Translation: CAWERLAGTGELFF. The full variable domain, rest sourced from reference TRBV30 and TRBJ2-2, is SQTIHQWPATLVQPVGSPLSLECTVEGTSNPNLYWYRQAAGRGLQLLFYSVGIGQISSEVPQNLSASRPQDRQFILSSKKLLLSDSGFYLCAWERLAGTGELFFGEGSRLTVL.